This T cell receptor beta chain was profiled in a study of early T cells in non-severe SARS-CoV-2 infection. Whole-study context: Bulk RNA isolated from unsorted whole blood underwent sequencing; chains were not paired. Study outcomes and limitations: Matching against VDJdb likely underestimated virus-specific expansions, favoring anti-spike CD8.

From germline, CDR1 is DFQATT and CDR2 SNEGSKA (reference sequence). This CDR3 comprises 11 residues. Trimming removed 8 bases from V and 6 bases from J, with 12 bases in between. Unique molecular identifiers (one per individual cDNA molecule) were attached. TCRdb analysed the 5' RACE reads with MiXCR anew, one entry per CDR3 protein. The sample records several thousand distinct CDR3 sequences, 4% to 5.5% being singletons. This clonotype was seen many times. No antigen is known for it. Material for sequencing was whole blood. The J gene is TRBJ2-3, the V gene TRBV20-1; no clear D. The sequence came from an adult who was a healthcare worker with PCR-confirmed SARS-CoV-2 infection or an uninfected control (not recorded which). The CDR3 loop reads CSTPRRDTQYF. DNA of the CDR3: TGCAGTACCCCCCGTAGGGATACGCAGTATTTT.